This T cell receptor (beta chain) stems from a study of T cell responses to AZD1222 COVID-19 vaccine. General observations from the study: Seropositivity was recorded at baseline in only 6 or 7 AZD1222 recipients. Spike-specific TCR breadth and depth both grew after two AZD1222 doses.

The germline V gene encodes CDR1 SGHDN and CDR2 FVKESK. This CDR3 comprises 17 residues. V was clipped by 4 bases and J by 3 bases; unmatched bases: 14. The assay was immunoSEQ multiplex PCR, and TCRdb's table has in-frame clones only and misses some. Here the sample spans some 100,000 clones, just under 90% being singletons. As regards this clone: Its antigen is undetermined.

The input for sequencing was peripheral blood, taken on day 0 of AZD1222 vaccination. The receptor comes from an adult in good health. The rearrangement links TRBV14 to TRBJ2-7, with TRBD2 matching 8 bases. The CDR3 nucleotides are TGTGCCAGCAGCCCACCACGGGGGGGCGGCTCCGACTACGAGCAGTACTTC. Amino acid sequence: CASSPPRGGGSDYEQYF.